A selection of T cell receptor beta chains follows, all from one sample in a study of cytomegalovirus exposure and HLA in healthy donors. Produced via immunoSEQ multiplex PCR; TCRdb's table is partial and in-frame only. The sample lists 68,000 or so clones; over 75% were seen once. The sequencing input was PBMCs. The receptors shown here come from a human donor in good health. Both conserved end residues are part of each CDR3. The D gene is left open where the match is weak. Clone size is not always given. Where it is, it says once, few, many or a class for expanded clones.

D | J | size | V | CDR3 | DNA
. | TRBJ2-6 | . | TRBV10-3 | CAISASGPGANVLTF | TGTGCCATCAGTGCTTCAGGGCCTGGGGCCAACGTCCTGACTTTC
TRBD1 | TRBJ1-5 | . | TRBV4-1 | CASSPTGDQPQHF | TGCGCCAGCAGCCCGACAGGGGATCAGCCCCAGCATTTT
. | TRBJ1-2 | . | TRBV21-1 | CASSPHRDYGYTF | TGTGCCAGCAGCCCTCATCGGGACTATGGCTACACCTTC
. | TRBJ2-2 | . | TRBV9 | CASSDLGDWRNTGELFF | TGTGCCAGCAGCGATTTAGGGGACTGGCGGAACACCGGGGAGCTGTTTTTT
. | TRBJ2-3 | . | TRBV13 | CASSLGAGHYTDTQYF | TGTGCCAGCAGCTTAGGTGCGGGCCATTACACAGATACGCAGTATTTT
. | TRBJ2-7 | . | TRBV29-1 | CSAHGQTSYEQYF | TGCAGCGCCCACGGACAGACCTCCTACGAGCAGTACTTC
. | TRBJ2-7 | once | TRBV11-1 | CASSRSKHRDEQYF | TGTGCCAGCAGCCGCAGTAAGCACAGGGACGAGCAGTACTTC
. | TRBJ2-7 | . | TRBV7-2 | CASSLVPETYEQYF | TGTGCCAGCAGCTTAGTACCGGAGACCTACGAGCAGTACTTC
. | TRBJ1-1 | . | TRBV19 | CASRTRQQGWNTEAFF | TGTGCCAGTAGAACGAGACAGCAGGGATGGAACACTGAAGCTTTCTTT
. | TRBJ1-6 | . | TRBV9 | CASSVVGEGDSPLHF | TGTGCCAGCAGCGTAGTGGGCGAGGGAGATTCACCCCTCCACTTT
TRBD1 | TRBJ2-3 | . | TRBV13 | CASSHGDRSADTQYF | TGTGCCAGCAGCCACGGGGACAGGTCGGCAGATACGCAGTATTTT
TRBD2 | TRBJ2-3 | . | TRBV7-7 | CASSGTSGDNTQYF | TGTGCCAGCAGCGGGACTAGCGGGGATAATACGCAGTATTTT
. | TRBJ1-2 | . | TRBV6-5 | CASTHRGHYGYTF | TGTGCCAGCACTCACCGGGGTCACTATGGCTACACCTTC
. | TRBJ1-1 | few | TRBV5-1 | CASSLKSDTEAFF | TGCGCCAGCAGCTTGAAATCGGACACTGAAGCTTTCTTT
TRBD1 | TRBJ2-7 | . | TRBV6-6 | CASSPIPGQGSGEQYF | TGTGCCAGCAGCCCAATACCGGGACAGGGATCGGGGGAGCAGTACTTC
. | TRBJ2-1 | . | TRBV27 | CASSLGGQRNNEQFF | TGTGCCAGCAGTTTAGGCGGTCAAAGAAACAATGAGCAGTTCTTC
TRBD2 | TRBJ2-5 | . | TRBV15 | CATSTRSGGGLETQYF | TGTGCCACCAGCACCCGAAGCGGGGGGGGGTTGGAGACCCAGTACTTC
. | TRBJ1-4 | . | TRBV5-1 | CAGSLGGPNEKLFF | TGCGCCGGCAGCTTGGGTGGCCCTAATGAAAAACTGTTTTTT
. | TRBJ1-2 | . | TRBV19 | CASSEGDYGYTF | TGTGCCAGTAGCGAGGGGGACTATGGCTACACCTTC
. | TRBJ1-2 | . | TRBV28 | CASTVGHRYTF | TGTGCCAGCACCGTCGGACACCGCTACACCTTC
. | TRBJ1-1 | . | TRBV11-2 | CASSLFGGNTEAFF | TGTGCCAGCAGCTTGTTCGGGGGGAACACTGAAGCTTTCTTT
. | TRBJ1-1 | . | TRBV9 | CASSVAGADTEAFF | TGTGCCAGCAGCGTCGCAGGGGCGGACACTGAAGCTTTCTTT
TRBD1 | TRBJ1-1 | . | TRBV19 | CASSVGQRPVNTEAFF | TGTGCCAGTAGTGTGGGACAGCGCCCGGTGAACACTGAAGCTTTCTTT
. | TRBJ2-2 | . | TRBV6-4 | CASSPTGKNTGELFF | TGTGCCAGCTCTCCGACAGGAAAGAACACCGGGGAGCTGTTTTTT
. | TRBJ2-7 | . | TRBV5-1 | CASSSDSLSSYEQYF | TGCGCCAGCAGCTCGGACTCCTTGAGCTCCTACGAGCAGTACTTC
. | TRBJ2-1 | . | TRBV6-6 | CASSYSEVLVGNEQFF | TGTGCCAGCAGTTACTCGGAGGTCCTGGTTGGGAATGAGCAGTTCTTC
TRBD1 | TRBJ1-5 | . | TRBV6-6 | CASKKQGSQPQHF | TGTGCCAGCAAGAAACAGGGGAGTCAGCCCCAGCATTTT
TRBD1 | TRBJ2-7 | once | TRBV5-1 | CASSLGTGGRAYEQYF | TGCGCCAGCAGCTTGGGTACAGGGGGAAGGGCCTACGAGCAGTACTTC
. | TRBJ1-2 | . | TRBV6-5 | CASSSGVLYGYTF | TGTGCCAGCAGTTCGGGGGTCCTCTATGGCTACACCTTC
. | TRBJ2-7 | . | TRBV4-1 | CASSQGGPPTYEQYF | TGCGCCAGCAGCCAGGGGGGACCGCCCACCTACGAGCAGTACTTC
. | TRBJ2-1 | . | TRBV5-6 | CASSLGGGYNEQFF | TGTGCCAGCAGCTTGGGGGGAGGCTACAATGAGCAGTTCTTC
. | TRBJ2-1 | . | TRBV25-1 | CASRDTYNEQFF | TGTGCCAGCAGGGACACATACAATGAGCAGTTCTTC
TRBD1 | TRBJ1-3 | . | TRBV9 | CASSPGTGGNSGNTIYF | TGTGCCAGCAGCCCCGGGACAGGGGGAAACTCTGGAAACACCATATATTTT
. | TRBJ2-5 | . | TRBV5-1 | CASSLGKEISTQYF | TGCGCCAGCAGCTTGGGGAAGGAGATCTCGACCCAGTACTTC
TRBD1 | TRBJ1-2 | . | TRBV6-5 | CASRGTGFRYGYTF | TGTGCCAGCAGGGGGACAGGGTTCCGCTATGGCTACACCTTC
. | TRBJ1-1 | . | TRBV5-1 | CASSLGRVGTEAFF | TGCGCCAGCAGCTTGGGACGGGTAGGCACTGAAGCTTTCTTT
TRBD2 | TRBJ2-2 | once | TRBV7-9 | CASSDAQRGVTGELFF | TGTGCCAGCAGCGACGCACAGCGGGGGGTCACCGGGGAGCTGTTTTTT
TRBD1 | TRBJ2-1 | . | TRBV7-9 | CASSLRQGVRANEQFF | TGTGCCAGCAGCTTAAGACAGGGGGTAAGGGCCAATGAGCAGTTCTTC
. | TRBJ2-3 | . | TRBV21-1 | CATTAHRAYTDTQYF | TGTGCCACCACAGCCCACAGGGCCTACACAGATACGCAGTATTTT
TRBD2 | TRBJ2-7 | . | TRBV19 | CASSPMPGGGSFYEQYF | TGTGCCAGTAGTCCGATGCCAGGCGGGGGGTCCTTCTACGAGCAGTACTTC
. | TRBJ1-1 | . | TRBV4-1 | CASSQGQVLNTEAFF | TGCGCCAGCAGCCAAGGACAGGTCCTGAACACTGAAGCTTTCTTT
TRBD1 | TRBJ1-6 | . | TRBV28 | CASRPGTGTSPLHF | TGTGCCAGCAGACCCGGGACAGGGACTTCACCCCTCCACTTT
. | TRBJ1-3 | . | TRBV4-1 | CASSHHLPDRSSGNTIYF | TGCGCCAGCAGCCACCACCTGCCAGACAGAAGCTCTGGAAACACCATATATTTT
. | TRBJ2-3 | . | TRBV15 | CATSRRQDLSTDTQYF | TGTGCCACCAGCAGAAGACAGGACCTAAGCACAGATACGCAGTATTTT
. | TRBJ1-1 | . | TRBV9 | CASSVAVGASNTEAFF | TGTGCCAGCAGCGTAGCTGTGGGGGCTTCGAACACTGAAGCTTTCTTT
. | TRBJ1-5 | . | TRBV30 | CAWSVQRTAYSNQPQHF | TGTGCCTGGAGTGTACAGAGGACTGCATATAGCAATCAGCCCCAGCATTTT
. | TRBJ1-1 | few | TRBV6-5 | CASSYLTGTTEAFF | TGTGCCAGCAGTTACCTCACAGGGACCACTGAAGCTTTCTTT
. | TRBJ2-7 | . | TRBV7-2 | CASSLTGLSYEQYF | TGTGCCAGCAGCTTGACAGGCCTCTCCTACGAGCAGTACTTC
. | TRBJ1-1 | . | TRBV7-2 | CASSSGPTDSVAFF | TGTGCCAGCAGCTCTGGGCCGACGGACTCCGTCGCTTTCTTT